The 24 T cell receptor beta chains reported below all come from one sample, sequenced in a study of T-cell memory formation after mild COVID-19. Using its own MiXCR run on the 5' RACE reads, TCRdb lists one record per CDR3 protein. The sample lists a few hundred thousand distinct CDR3 sequences, 20% to 25% seen once, with 9.5% to 15% in the top ten. The sample comprised PBMCs or a T cell subset sorted from them (not recorded which). The receptors stem from an adult woman who had mild COVID-19 (a few samples of this study predate the infection). Cell type and time point are not known.

This clonotype was seen a handful of times. This sequence joins TRBV7-8 and TRBJ1-5; tentatively, D is TRBD1 (5 bases). CDR3 length equals 15 residues. Deletions cut 1 base from V and 4 bases from J, with 11 bases between. The germline V gene encodes CDR1 SGHVS and CDR2 FQNEAQ. The CDR3 DNA follows: TGTGCCAGCAGCTTAGGGGCCAGGGCAAATCAGCCCCAGCATTTT. Amino acid sequence: CASSLGARANQPQHF. Based on the CDR3 plus reference TRBV7-8 and TRBJ1-5, the full variable domain is GAGVSQSPRYKVAKRGQDVALRCDPISGHVSLFWYQQALGQGPEFLTYFQNEAQLDKSGLPSDRFFAERPEGSVSTLKIQRTQQEDSAVYLCASSLGARANQPQHFGDGTRLSIL.

This clonotype has a count of ten or more. The V and J genes are TRBV5-1 and TRBJ2-7, with a weak D call TRBD1 (6 bases). This CDR3 contains 15 residues. Deletions cut 0 bases from V and 0 bases from J, with 10 bases between. Germline lookup yields CDR1 SGHRS and CDR2 YFSETQ. The CDR3 loop reads CASSLVWGPSYEQYF. For the CDR3, the DNA is TGCGCCAGCAGCTTGGTTTGGGGGCCCTCCTACGAGCAGTACTTC.

The DNA of the CDR3 is TGTGCCAGCAGCTCAAACGCGGGCCCTCTGGAGCAGTACTTC. Protein product: CASSSNAGPLEQYF. The chain combines TRBV7-2 with TRBJ2-7; D is possibly TRBD2 (5 bases). The CDR3 runs to 14 residues. V was cut by 4 bases and J by 7 bases, with 17 bases left in between. From germline, CDR1 is SGHTA and CDR2 FQGNSA.

A few counts support this clonotype. The V and J genes are TRBV7-6 and TRBJ2-3, with D perhaps being TRBD1 or TRBD2 (5 bases each). CDR1 and CDR2 from the germline V gene are SGHVS and FNYEAQ. Trimming removed 1 base from V and 1 base from J, with 12 bases in between. The CDR3 loop spans 16 amino acids. Here the CDR3 DNA reads TGTGCCAGCAGCTTAGGAGGGGAAGTGGGCACAGATACGCAGTATTTT. It is translated as CASSLGGEVGTDTQYF.

The V call is TRBV5-1, the J call TRBJ2-5; 14 bases map to TRBD2. This CDR3 has 16 amino acids. Germline CDR1 SGHRS, CDR2 YFSETQ. V dropped 2 bases and J dropped 3; count of bases not matched to a gene: 3. CDR3 sequence: CASSFGLAGGKETQYF. As DNA, the CDR3 is TGCGCCAGCAGCTTCGGACTAGCGGGAGGTAAAGAGACCCAGTACTTC.

This clonotype was recorded a few times. The J gene is TRBJ2-7, the V gene TRBV12-3 or TRBV12-4, with a possible D match to TRBD1 (6 bases). This CDR3 is 11 amino acids long. Trimming removed 6 bases at V and 10 bases at J, with 13 bases between. The CDR3 DNA follows: TGTGCCAGCAGCAGTCGCAGGGGTCAGTACTTC. Translation: CASSSRRGQYF.

This clonotype was recorded a few times. V gene TRBV7-6 combines with J gene TRBJ2-3; the match to TRBD2 covers 10 bases. The CDR3 consists of 15 residues. Germline assignment: CDR1 SGHVS and CDR2 FNYEAQ. V was pared by 0 bases and J by 11 bases, with 8 bases of the junction left unmatched. Here the CDR3 reads CASSLAEWSSGGQYF. Here the CDR3 DNA reads TGTGCCAGCAGCTTAGCGGAGTGGTCTAGCGGGGGGCAGTATTTT. The full variable domain, completed using reference TRBV7-6 and TRBJ2-3, is GAGVSQSPRYKVTKRGQDVALRCDPISGHVSLYWYRQALGQGPEFLTYFNYEAQQDKSGLPNDRFSAERPEGSISTLTIQRTEQRDSAMYRCASSLAEWSSGGQYFGPGTRLTVL.

CDR3 bases: TGTGCCACCAGTGACTCCCTAGCGGGGGCCACAGATACGCAGTATTTT. As protein: CATSDSLAGATDTQYF. This chain uses TRBV24-1 with TRBJ2-3; 10 nucleotides match TRBD2. Germline V lookup: CDR1 KGHDR, CDR2 SFDVKD. This CDR3 is 16 amino acids long. The junction had 5 bases not matched to a gene; V was cut back by 4 bases and J by 2 bases.

This clonotype has a count of ten or more. The chain carries TRBV15 and TRBJ2-5, with 9 bases that match TRBD2. Germline V gene lookup returns CDR1 LNHNV and CDR2 YYDKDF (reference sequence). The length of the CDR3 is 14 residues. Unmatched junction bases numbered 5, after V lost 5 bases and J lost 4 bases. The CDR3 DNA reads TGTGCCACCAGCTGGGGACTAGCCGGAGAGACCCAGTACTTC. Protein product: CATSWGLAGETQYF.

This clonotype was detected only a few times. CDR3 sequence (DNA): TGCAGCGTTGGATCGGGAGTAGAGGGCACTGAAGCTTTCTTT. Encoded protein: CSVGSGVEGTEAFF. The chain joins TRBV29-1 to TRBJ1-1; the D is unclear. V was pared by 4 bases and J by 4 bases, with 16 bases between. CDR1 and CDR2 from the germline V gene are SQVTM and ANQGSEA. This CDR3 contains 14 residues.

This clonotype was seen a handful of times. V gene TRBV5-1 combines with J gene TRBJ2-3; 12 positions agree with TRBD2. The CDR3 runs 17 residues. V shed 4 bases, J shed 3 bases, and the junction held 9 bases outside the gene matches. Germline loops: CDR1 SGHRS, CDR2 YFSETQ. CDR3 loop: CASSLSPLAGGTDTQYF. The CDR3 region has the DNA TGCGCCAGCAGCCTGTCCCCTCTAGCGGGAGGGACAGATACGCAGTATTTT.

The chain uses TRBV7-9 and TRBJ2-7, with D possibly being TRBD1 (5 bases). This CDR3 region has 14 residues. Trimming pared 6 bases from V and 5 bases from J, leaving 17 bases between. Germline values: CDR1 SEHNR, CDR2 FQNEAQ (reference sequence). The chain's CDR3 is CASRPTSGMDEQYF. Written as DNA, the CDR3 is TGTGCCAGCAGACCCACGTCAGGGATGGACGAGCAGTACTTC.

The V call is TRBV29-1, the J call TRBJ2-1; TRBD1 agrees at 8 bases. The CDR3 is 14 amino acids. Trimming removed 4 bases from V and 2 bases from J; junction bases left unmatched: 4. CDR1 SQVTM and CDR2 ANQGSEA come from the germline V gene. The CDR3 region has the DNA TGCAGCGTTGCCCGGACAGGGACCTACAATGAGCAGTTCTTC. Translating it yields CSVARTGTYNEQFF.

The V and J genes are TRBV6-5 and TRBJ2-7, with TRBD2 identical over 9 bases. The CDR3 totals 14 residues. V trimming: 2 bases; J trimming: 6 bases; junction bases outside the gene matches: 5. The germline gives CDR1 MNHEY, CDR2 SVGAGI. The chain's CDR3 is CASSYAGGPFEQYF. DNA of the CDR3: TGTGCCAGCAGTTACGCGGGAGGGCCGTTCGAGCAGTACTTC.

The rearrangement joins TRBV10-3 to TRBJ1-1; 8 nucleotides agree with TRBD1. The CDR3 totals 15 residues. Germline V CDR1 and CDR2: ENHRY, SYGVKD. J lost 4 bases, V lost 3 bases, and 7 bases had no gene match. The CDR3 coding sequence is TGTGCCATCAGTGACCTCGGACAGGGAGGCACTGAAGCTTTCTTT. Residues: CAISDLGQGGTEAFF.

The J gene is TRBJ2-1, the V gene TRBV6-2 or TRBV6-3; D tentatively fits TRBD1 or TRBD2 (5 bases each). V was shortened by 6 bases and J by 7 bases, with 16 bases between the two germline ends. Germline-derived CDR1 and CDR2 are MNHEY and SVGEGT. This CDR3 is 14 amino acids long. The CDR3, as DNA: TGTGCCAGCAGCGATGCGGTTGGGACGAATGAGCAGTTCTTC. This translates into CASSDAVGTNEQFF.

The genes are TRBV12-3 or TRBV12-4 and TRBJ2-2; D gene unclear. The V end lost 3 bases, the J end lost 7 bases, and 9 bases lay between the germline ends. The CDR3 sequence is 13 residues long. CDR3 amino acids: CASSFTRFGELFF. The CDR3 region has the DNA TGTGCCAGCAGTTTTACCCGCTTCGGGGAGCTGTTTTTT.

This clonotype appeared a few times. The chain carries TRBV6-6 and TRBJ1-5, with 9 bases aligning to TRBD1. V gave up 6 bases and J gave up 0 bases; unmatched junction bases: 12. There are 18 residues in the CDR3. Germline-derived CDR1 and CDR2 are MNHNY and SVGAGI (reference sequence). CDR3 residues: CASRTSPGTGNSNQPQHF. As DNA, the CDR3 is TGTGCCAGCAGGACCAGCCCCGGGACAGGGAATAGCAATCAGCCCCAGCATTTT.

The chain couples TRBV3-1 to TRBJ1-5, with D maybe TRBD1 (5 bases). Germline V gene lookup returns CDR1 LGHDT and CDR2 YNNKEL (reference sequence). V was pared by 1 base and J by 4 bases, with 8 bases between. The length of the CDR3 is 14 residues. The CDR3 loop is CASSQGTLNQPQHF. CDR3 nucleotide sequence: TGTGCCAGCAGCCAAGGGACATTAAATCAGCCCCAGCATTTT.

This clonotype was picked up a small number of times. The chain employs TRBV7-8 and TRBJ2-7, with 8 bases fitting TRBD2. This CDR3 has 15 residues. From germline, CDR1 is SGHVS and CDR2 FQNEAQ. J gave up 7 bases and V 1 base, and 9 bases lay outside the gene matches. CDR3 nucleotide sequence: TGTGCCAGCAGCTTAGGAGGAGCGGGGGACCTGGAGCAGTACTTC. Translation gives CASSLGGAGDLEQYF.

There are many counts of this clonotype. The chain recombines TRBV18 with TRBJ2-5; TRBD2 matches 7 bases. Germline loops: CDR1 KGHSH, CDR2 LQKENI. V shed 2 bases and J 1 base; nucleotides not matched to a gene: 7. The CDR3 has 16 residues. The CDR3, as DNA: TGTGCCAGCTCACCATTGCCCGGGGGGACCCAAGAGACCCAGTACTTC. Amino acids: CASSPLPGGTQETQYF. The whole variable domain, remainder taken from reference TRBV18 and TRBJ2-5, is NAGVMQNPRHLVRRRGQEARLRCSPMKGHSHVYWYRQLPEEGLKFMVYLQKENIIDESGMPKERFSAEFPKEGPSILRIQQVVRGDSAAYFCASSPLPGGTQETQYFGPGTRLLVL.

This clonotype was picked up a small number of times. The DNA for the CDR3 is TGTGCCAGCAGCGGCCGGGCCCTAAATAATTCACCCCTCCACTTT. Translation gives CASSGRALNNSPLHF. This chain uses TRBV7-2 with TRBJ1-6; the D is unclear. The germline gives CDR1 SGHTA, CDR2 FQGNSA. Trimming took 5 bases from V and 5 from J, leaving 13 bases between them. CDR3 length equals 15 residues.

This clonotype appeared a few times. The J gene is TRBJ2-1, the V gene TRBV27; D ambiguous. Trimming pared 0 bases from V and 0 bases from J, leaving 9 bases between. This CDR3 is built from 16 residues. CDR1 and CDR2 from the germline V gene are MNHEY and SMNVEV (reference sequence). The CDR3 reads CASSLSFLSSYNEQFF. The CDR3 DNA sequence: TGTGCCAGCAGTTTATCGTTCTTGAGCTCCTACAATGAGCAGTTCTTC.

This clonotype has just a few counts. This chain uses TRBV29-1 with TRBJ1-2, with a possible D match to TRBD1 (5 bases). Germline CDR1 SQVTM, CDR2 ANQGSEA. This CDR3 spans 14 amino acids. V was shortened by 3 bases and J by 0 bases, with 11 bases between the two germline ends. The CDR3 nucleotides are TGCAGCGTTGACAGGGTGGGATCTAACTATGGCTACACCTTC. It translates to CSVDRVGSNYGYTF.